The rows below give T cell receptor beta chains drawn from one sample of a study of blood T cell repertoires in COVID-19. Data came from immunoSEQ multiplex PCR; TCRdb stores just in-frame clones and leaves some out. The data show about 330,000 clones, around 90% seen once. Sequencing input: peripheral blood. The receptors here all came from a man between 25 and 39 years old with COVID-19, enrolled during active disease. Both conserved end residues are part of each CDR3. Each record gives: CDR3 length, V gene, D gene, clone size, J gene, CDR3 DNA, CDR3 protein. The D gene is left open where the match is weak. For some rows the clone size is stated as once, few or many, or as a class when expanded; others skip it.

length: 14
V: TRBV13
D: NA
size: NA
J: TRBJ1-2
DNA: TGTGCCAGCAGCTTTCTGACAGCTAACTATGGCTACACCTTC
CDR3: CASSFLTANYGYTF

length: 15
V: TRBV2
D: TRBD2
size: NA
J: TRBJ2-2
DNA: TGTGCCAGCAGTGAAGCGCCGGGAGGAACCGGGGAGCTGTTTTTT
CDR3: CASSEAPGGTGELFF

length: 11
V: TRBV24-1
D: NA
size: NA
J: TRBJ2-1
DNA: TGTGCCATCGGGGGTAACAATGAGCAGTTCTTC
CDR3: CAIGGNNEQFF

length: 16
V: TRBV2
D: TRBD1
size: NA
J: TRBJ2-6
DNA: TGTGCCAGCAGACAGGGGGCGCTTTCTGGGGCCAACGTCCTGACTTTC
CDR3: CASRQGALSGANVLTF

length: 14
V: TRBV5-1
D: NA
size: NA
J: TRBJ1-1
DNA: TGCGCCAGCAGCGTCGGCGACATGAACACTGAAGCTTTCTTT
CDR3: CASSVGDMNTEAFF

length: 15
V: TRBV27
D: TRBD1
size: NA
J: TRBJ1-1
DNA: TGTGCCAGCAGTTTTGTGGGACAGGGGAACACTGAAGCTTTCTTT
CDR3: CASSFVGQGNTEAFF

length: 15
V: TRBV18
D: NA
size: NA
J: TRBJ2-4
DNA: TGTGCCAGCTCACTAGCGGATGGTGCCAAAAACATTCAGTACTTC
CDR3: CASSLADGAKNIQYF

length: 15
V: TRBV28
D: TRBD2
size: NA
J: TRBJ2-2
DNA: TGTGCCAGCAGTTTCCCTGGGGGGGACCCCGGGGAGCTGTTTTTT
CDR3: CASSFPGGDPGELFF

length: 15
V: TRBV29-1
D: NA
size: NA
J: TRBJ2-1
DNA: TGCAGCGTCCCTCCGTCGGACAGCTCTTACAATGAGCAGTTCTTC
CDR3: CSVPPSDSSYNEQFF

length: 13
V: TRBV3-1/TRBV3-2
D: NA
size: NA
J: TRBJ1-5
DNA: TGTGCCAGCCAGGGACACCGAAATCAGCCCCAGCATTTT
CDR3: CASQGHRNQPQHF

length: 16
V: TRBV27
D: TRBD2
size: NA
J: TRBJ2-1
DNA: TGTGCCAGCAGGGATAGTGGGACTAGCGGGTTCAATGAGCAGTTCTTC
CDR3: CASRDSGTSGFNEQFF

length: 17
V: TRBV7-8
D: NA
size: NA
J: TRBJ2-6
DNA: TGTGCCAGCAGCTCCTTCCAGGGGACCTCCGGGGCCAACGTCCTGACTTTC
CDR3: CASSSFQGTSGANVLTF

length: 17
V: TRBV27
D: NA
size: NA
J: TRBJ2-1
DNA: TGTGCCAGCAGCCCAACAGCAACTAGTTTTTTTCGCAATGAGCAGTTCTTC
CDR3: CASSPTATSFFRNEQFF

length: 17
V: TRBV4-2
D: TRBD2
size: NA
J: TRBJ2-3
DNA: TGTGCCAGCAGCCAAAAATCTAGCGGGGGGGCCCCAGGTACGCAGTATTTT
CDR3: CASSQKSSGGAPGTQYF

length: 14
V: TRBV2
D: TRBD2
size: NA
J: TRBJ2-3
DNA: TGTGCCAGCCCACTAGCGGGGGGCACAGATACGCAGTATTTT
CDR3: CASPLAGGTDTQYF

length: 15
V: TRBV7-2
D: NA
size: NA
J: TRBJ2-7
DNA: TGTGCCAGCAGCTTAGATCTCCAGGGTCGGTACGAGCAGTACTTC
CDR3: CASSLDLQGRYEQYF

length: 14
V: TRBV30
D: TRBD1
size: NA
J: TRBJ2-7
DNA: TGTGCCTGGAGTAGAGGGGGACAGGGCTACGAGCAGTACTTC
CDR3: CAWSRGGQGYEQYF

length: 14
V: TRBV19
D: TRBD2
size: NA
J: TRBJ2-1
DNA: TGTGCCACCTCCAGGGGCGGGAGGATGGATGAGCAGTTCTTC
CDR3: CATSRGGRMDEQFF

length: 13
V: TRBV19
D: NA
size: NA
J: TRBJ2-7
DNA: TGTGCCAGTAGTATGGCACAGACCTACGAGCAGTACTTC
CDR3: CASSMAQTYEQYF

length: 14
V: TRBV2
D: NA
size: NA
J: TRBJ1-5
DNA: TGTGCCAGCAGGGCGGGGGAGGGCAATCAGCCCCAGCATTTT
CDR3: CASRAGEGNQPQHF

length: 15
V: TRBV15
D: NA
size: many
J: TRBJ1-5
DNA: TGTGCCACCAGCAGAGATTTGGAGGGTGGGCAGCCCCAGCATTTT
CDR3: CATSRDLEGGQPQHF

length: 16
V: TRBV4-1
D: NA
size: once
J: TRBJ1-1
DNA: TGCGCCAGCAGCCAAGATCCCCTGAGGCGGAACACTGAAGCTTTCTTT
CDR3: CASSQDPLRRNTEAFF

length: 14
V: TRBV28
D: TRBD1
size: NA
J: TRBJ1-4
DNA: TGTGCCAGCAGTCCCAGGACAGGGGGAGGGAAACTGTTTTTT
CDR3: CASSPRTGGGKLFF

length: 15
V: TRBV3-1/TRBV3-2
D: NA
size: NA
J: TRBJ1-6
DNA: TGTGCCAGCAGCCCTCTGGAGAGATTAGACTCACCCCTCCACTTT
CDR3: CASSPLERLDSPLHF

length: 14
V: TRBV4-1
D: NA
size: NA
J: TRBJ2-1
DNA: TGCGCCAGCAGCCAAGTTTATAACGGCAATGAGCAGTTCTTC
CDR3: CASSQVYNGNEQFF

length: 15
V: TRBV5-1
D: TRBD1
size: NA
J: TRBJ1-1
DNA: TGCGCCAGCAGGAACACAGGGGTGTGGGACACTGAAGCTTTCTTT
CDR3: CASRNTGVWDTEAFF

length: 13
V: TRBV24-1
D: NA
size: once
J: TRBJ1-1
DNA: TGTGCCACCCCTAAACTAATGAACACTGAAGCTTTCTTT
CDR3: CATPKLMNTEAFF

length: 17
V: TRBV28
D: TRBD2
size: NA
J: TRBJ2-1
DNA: TGTGCCAGCAGTGTCCTCTCGACTAGCGGGAGTATGAATGAGCAGTTCTTC
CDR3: CASSVLSTSGSMNEQFF

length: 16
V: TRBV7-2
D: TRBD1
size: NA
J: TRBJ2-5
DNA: TGTGCCAGCAGCTTAGGAGGGACAGGGCGGAGGGAGACCCAGTACTTC
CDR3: CASSLGGTGRRETQYF

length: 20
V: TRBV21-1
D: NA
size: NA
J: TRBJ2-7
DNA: TGTGCCAGCAGCAAAGACGGGGAGTCGGGGCTAGCGGGAGAGAGGTACGAGCAGTACTTC
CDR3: CASSKDGESGLAGERYEQYF

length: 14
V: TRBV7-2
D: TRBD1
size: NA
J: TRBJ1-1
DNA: TGTGCCAGCAGCTTGACAGGGACGGACACTGAAGCTTTCTTT
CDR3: CASSLTGTDTEAFF

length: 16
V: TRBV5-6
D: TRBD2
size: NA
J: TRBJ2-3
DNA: TGTGCCAGCAGCTCCCCACTAGCGTCTAGCACAGATACGCAGTATTTT
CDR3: CASSSPLASSTDTQYF

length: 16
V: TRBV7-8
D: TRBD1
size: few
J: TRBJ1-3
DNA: TGTGCCAGCAGCTTAGGGCAGGGGGCAGCTGGAAACACCATATATTTT
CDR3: CASSLGQGAAGNTIYF

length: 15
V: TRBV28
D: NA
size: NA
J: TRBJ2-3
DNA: TGTGCCAGCAGTTTCAGACTATCCAGCACAGATACGCAGTATTTT
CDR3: CASSFRLSSTDTQYF

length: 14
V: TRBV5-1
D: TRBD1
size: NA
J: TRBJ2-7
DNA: TGCGCCAGCGGGACAGCCCAAATCCCCTACGAGCAGTACTTC
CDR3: CASGTAQIPYEQYF

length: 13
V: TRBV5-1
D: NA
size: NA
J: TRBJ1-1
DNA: TGCGCCAGCAGCTCGCAACCGTTCGGGGAAGCTTTCTTT
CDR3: CASSSQPFGEAFF

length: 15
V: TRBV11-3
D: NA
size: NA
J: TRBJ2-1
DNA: TGTGCCAGCAGCTTAAGCGGTAGCTCCTACAATGAGCAGTTCTTC
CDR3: CASSLSGSSYNEQFF

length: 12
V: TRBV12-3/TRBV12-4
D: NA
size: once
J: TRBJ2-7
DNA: TGTGCCAGCAGTCCGGGATATTACGAGCAGTACTTC
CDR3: CASSPGYYEQYF

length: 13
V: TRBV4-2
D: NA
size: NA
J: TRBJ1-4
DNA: TGTGCCAGCAGCCAAGCAGGGAATGAAAAACTGTTTTTT
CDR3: CASSQAGNEKLFF

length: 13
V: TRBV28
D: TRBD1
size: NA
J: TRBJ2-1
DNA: TGTGCCAGCAGTTCGACAGGGAACAATGAGCAGTTCTTC
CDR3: CASSSTGNNEQFF

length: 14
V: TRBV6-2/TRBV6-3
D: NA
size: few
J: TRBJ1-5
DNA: TGTGCCAGCAGTTACACGGGGTTCGGTCAGCCCCAGCATTTT
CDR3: CASSYTGFGQPQHF

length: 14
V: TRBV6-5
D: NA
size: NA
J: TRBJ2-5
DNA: TGTGCCAGCACCAGGGACTTAGCCAAAGAGACCCAGTACTTC
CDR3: CASTRDLAKETQYF

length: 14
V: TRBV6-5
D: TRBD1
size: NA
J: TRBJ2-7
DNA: TGTGCCAGCAGTTGGACAGGGGGCTCGGTCGAGCAGTACTTC
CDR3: CASSWTGGSVEQYF